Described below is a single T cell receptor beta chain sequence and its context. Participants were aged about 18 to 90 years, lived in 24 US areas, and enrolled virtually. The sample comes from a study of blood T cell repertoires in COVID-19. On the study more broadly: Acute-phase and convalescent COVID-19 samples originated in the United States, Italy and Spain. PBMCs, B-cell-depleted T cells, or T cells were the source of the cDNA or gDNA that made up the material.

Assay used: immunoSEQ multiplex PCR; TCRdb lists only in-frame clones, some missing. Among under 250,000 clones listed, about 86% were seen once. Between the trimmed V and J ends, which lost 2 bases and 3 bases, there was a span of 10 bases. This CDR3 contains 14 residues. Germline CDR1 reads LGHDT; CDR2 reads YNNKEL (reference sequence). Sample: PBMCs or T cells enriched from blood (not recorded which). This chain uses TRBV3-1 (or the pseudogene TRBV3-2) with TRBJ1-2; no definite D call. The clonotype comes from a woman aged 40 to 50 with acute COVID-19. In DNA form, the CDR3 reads TGTGCCAGCAGCCAATCCCCCCGGGACTATGGCTACACCTTC. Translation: CASSQSPRDYGYTF.